Below, 15 T cell receptor beta chains from the same sample are listed, as sequenced in a study of blood T cell repertoires in COVID-19. The assay was immunoSEQ multiplex PCR, and TCRdb's table has in-frame clones only and misses some. Of about 170,000 clones listed, 80% to 90% are singletons. The specimen sequenced was peripheral blood. These receptors all come from a man aged 18 to 30 with active or convalescent COVID-19.

V gene TRBV5-6 combines with J gene TRBJ1-2; D remains unclear. This CDR3 has 13 residues. Germline CDR1 is SGHDT and CDR2 is YYEEEE. Trimming shortened V by 1 base and J by 4 bases, and 8 bases separated the two germline ends. The CDR3 is CASSLRGVYGYTF. For the CDR3, the DNA is TGTGCCAGCAGCTTGCGGGGTGTCTATGGCTACACCTTC.

This clone was counted a single time. The chain carries TRBV14 and TRBJ2-2, with D possibly TRBD2 on 5 matching bases. This CDR3 spans 17 amino acids. The germline V and J ends were trimmed by 2 bases and 1 base, with 14 bases remaining between them. Looked up from germline, CDR1 is SGHDN and CDR2 is FVKESK. CDR3 region: CASSQTIASLNTGELFF. CDR3 in DNA: TGTGCCAGCAGCCAAACCATAGCGAGTTTGAACACCGGGGAGCTGTTTTTT.

V is TRBV4-1 and J is TRBJ1-5; the D gene is possibly TRBD1 (5 bases). Germline loops: CDR1 MGHRA, CDR2 YSYEKL. The V end was cut by 0 bases, the J end by 5 bases, with 8 bases between. This CDR3 has 14 residues. As DNA, the CDR3 is TGCGCCAGCAGCCAAGAGGAGGGGTATCAGCCCCAGCATTTT. Residues: CASSQEEGYQPQHF.

This clone occurred a few times. CDR3 sequence (DNA): TGTGCCAGCAGTCTACGGCGGGGAGGCAATGAGCAGTTCTTC. Encoded protein: CASSLRRGGNEQFF. V and J are TRBV27 and TRBJ2-1; maybe TRBD2 (6 bases). Between the trimmed V and J ends, which lost 5 bases and 6 bases, there was a span of 14 bases. The CDR3 totals 14 residues. Germline loops: CDR1 MNHEY, CDR2 SMNVEV (reference sequence).

The chain employs TRBV9 and TRBJ2-1; D perhaps matches TRBD2 (5 bases). The CDR3 consists of 15 residues. Germline CDR1 is SGDLS and CDR2 is YYNGEE. The germline V and J ends were trimmed by 3 bases and 4 bases, with 14 bases remaining between them. The CDR3 nucleotides read TGTGCCAGCAGCGCCAGCGGAAAAGGGTACAATGAGCAGTTCTTC. Translation gives CASSASGKGYNEQFF.

This chain links TRBV4-1 with TRBJ2-7; TRBD1 agrees at 7 bases. Germline V gene lookup returns CDR1 MGHRA and CDR2 YSYEKL. The CDR3 is 14 amino acids. Unmatched junction bases numbered 5, after V lost 4 bases and J lost 2 bases. CDR3: CASSRNRGTYEQYF. The CDR3 region has the DNA TGCGCCAGCAGCCGGAACAGGGGAACCTACGAGCAGTACTTC.

V is TRBV9 and J is TRBJ2-1, with a possible D match to TRBD2 (6 bases). The ends were cut back, 0 bases at V and 2 bases at J, with 9 bases in the middle. Germline V gene sequence: CDR1 SGDLS, CDR2 YYNGEE. The CDR3 extends over 15 amino acids. This CDR3 is CASSVVGGTYNEQFF. The CDR3, as DNA: TGTGCCAGCAGCGTAGTGGGGGGTACCTACAATGAGCAGTTCTTC.

The chain employs TRBV10-3 and TRBJ1-2; no clear D. V was shortened by 4 bases and J by 4 bases, with 7 bases between the two germline ends. The CDR3 covers 12 residues. Per the germline V gene, CDR1 is ENHRY and CDR2 is SYGVKD. Here the CDR3 DNA reads TGTGCCATCAGTGCGGGGAGCTATGGCTACACCTTC. Its protein product is CAISAGSYGYTF.

The rearrangement uses TRBV6-5 and TRBJ1-5; unclear D gene. The CDR3 consists of 15 residues. CDR1 and CDR2 from the germline V gene are MNHEY and SVGAGI. Trimming cost V 6 bases and J 1 base, with 13 bases left between them. CDR3 region: CASSVTGKSNQPQHF. The CDR3 DNA is TGTGCCAGCAGCGTAACGGGGAAGAGCAATCAGCCCCAGCATTTT.

This chain joins TRBV7-8 and TRBJ2-1, with D possibly TRBD2 on 6 matching bases. The CDR3 extends over 15 amino acids. The germline V gene has CDR1 SGHVS and CDR2 FQNEAQ. V dropped 7 bases and J dropped 8 bases, with 21 bases sitting between them. CDR3 DNA: TGTGCCAGCACCCCAGTGGGTGGGAGGTCGGATGAGCAGTTCTTC. Residues: CASTPVGGRSDEQFF.

The rearrangement uses TRBV28 and TRBJ1-2, with a possible D match to TRBD1 (6 bases). Germline CDR1 and CDR2: MDHEN and SYDVKM. The CDR3 spans 14 residues. The ends were cut back, 7 bases at V and 4 bases at J, with 16 bases in the middle. The CDR3 protein is CASTLLRGGYGYTF. For the CDR3, the DNA is TGTGCCAGCACCCTCCTCAGGGGCGGCTATGGCTACACCTTC.

This chain uses TRBV5-4 with TRBJ2-3; 9 positions match TRBD2. V lost 5 bases, J lost 1 base, and 2 bases stayed unmatched. This CDR3 has 14 amino acids. The germline gives CDR1 SGHNT, CDR2 YYREEE (reference sequence). CDR3 in amino acids: CASRIAGGTDTQYF. CDR3 nucleotide sequence: TGTGCCAGCAGGATAGCGGGAGGCACAGATACGCAGTATTTT.

The chain links TRBV7-9 to TRBJ2-5; possible D gene TRBD1, 5 bases. The CDR3 length is 16 residues. In germline, CDR1 is SEHNR, CDR2 FQNEAQ (reference sequence). Trimming cost V 4 bases and J 5 bases, with 20 bases left between them. The CDR3 bases are TGTGCCAGCAGCTCCGACCTAAAGGTTAAGGGGGAGACCCAGTACTTC. Residues: CASSSDLKVKGETQYF.

This clone counts as medium-sized. This chain connects TRBV10-3 to TRBJ1-2; 7 bases line up with TRBD1. J gave up 0 bases and V 1 base, and 11 bases lay outside the gene matches. The CDR3 spans 18 residues. The germline V gene has CDR1 ENHRY and CDR2 SYGVKD. The CDR3, as DNA: TGTGCCATCAGTGAGTTGACCCGGGACAGCAGAACTAACTATGGCTACACCTTC. This encodes CAISELTRDSRTNYGYTF.

The V call is TRBV24-1, the J call TRBJ1-5; 8 nucleotides agree with TRBD1. With V trimmed by 5 bases and J by 1 base, 6 bases remained unmatched. CDR3 length: 16 amino acids. CDR1 is KGHDR and CDR2 is SFDVKD in the germline V gene. CDR3 region: CATSGTGQGSNQPQHF. The CDR3 DNA follows: TGTGCCACCAGTGGTACAGGACAGGGCAGCAATCAGCCCCAGCATTTT.